This entry features one T cell receptor beta chain sequence. The data were obtained in a study of blood T cell repertoires in COVID-19. The wider study: Both acute and convalescent COVID-19 samples were obtained from the United States, Italy and Spain.

Study processing details: Nucleated cell counts were estimated from reference gene primer amplification. Sequenced by immunoSEQ multiplex PCR; TCRdb stores in-frame clones only, minus some. For V, J and clone size, that table is used; D and trimming come from the DNA. The sample holds approximately 500,000 clones, roughly 89% seen once. The germline CDR1 and CDR2 sequences are SGHNT and YYREEE (reference sequence). This CDR3 comprises 16 residues. V was shortened by 3 bases and J by 5 bases, with 20 bases between the two germline ends. This receptor was taken from a woman between 45 and 65 years old with COVID-19, enrolled during active disease. The sample comprised peripheral blood. The chain couples TRBV5-4 to TRBJ1-1; a weak D match, TRBD1 (5 bases). The CDR3 region is CASSYGRGREYTEAFF. In DNA, the CDR3 is TGTGCCAGCAGCTACGGGAGGGGCAGGGAATATACTGAAGCTTTCTTT.